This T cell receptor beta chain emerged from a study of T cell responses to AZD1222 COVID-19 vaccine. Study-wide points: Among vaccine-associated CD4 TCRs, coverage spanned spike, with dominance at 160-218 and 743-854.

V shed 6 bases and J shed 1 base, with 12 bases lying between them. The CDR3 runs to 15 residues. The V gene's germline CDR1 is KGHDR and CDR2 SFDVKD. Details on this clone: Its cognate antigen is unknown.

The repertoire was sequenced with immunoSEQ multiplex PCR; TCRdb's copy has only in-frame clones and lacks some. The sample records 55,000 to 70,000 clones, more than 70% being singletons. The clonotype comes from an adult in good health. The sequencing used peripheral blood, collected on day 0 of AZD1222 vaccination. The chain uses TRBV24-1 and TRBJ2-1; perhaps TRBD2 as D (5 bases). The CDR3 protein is CATSRGRPSYNEQFF. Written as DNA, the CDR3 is TGTGCCACCAGTCGAGGGCGCCCATCCTACAATGAGCAGTTCTTC.